This T cell receptor (beta chain) was documented in a study of OX40 agonist ivuxolimab in advanced cancers. At the level of the study: Patients received ivuxolimab, an intravenous treatment, every 2 weeks at 0.01 to 10 mg/kg.

Clones were sequenced by immunoSEQ multiplex PCR, and TCRdb holds only the in-frame ones, with some missing. The data contain roughly 43,000 clones, approximately 84% of them singletons. In this sample, this clone turned up a few times. Its specificity is not known. Study-level results: CD4+ T cells averaged fewer expanded clones than CD8+ T cells.

The sample here was CD4+ or CD8+ T cells sorted from blood, taken in a trial of the OX40 agonist ivuxolimab. The TCR comes from an adult with an advanced solid tumor such as melanoma, head and neck, liver or kidney cancer.

CDR3 bases: TGCGCCAGCAGAAAAATAGCGGGAGGGACAGATACGCAGTATTTT. Its translation: CASRKIAGGTDTQYF. The gene calls are TRBV5-1 and TRBJ2-3, with TRBD2 identical over 11 bases. This CDR3 is built from 15 residues. With 5 bases clipped from V and 3 bases from J, the junction kept 5 bases outside the gene matches. Germline V gene data show CDR1 as SGHRS and CDR2 as YFSETQ.